These T cell receptor beta chains were read from a single sample in a study of blood T cell repertoires in COVID-19. TCRdb's table, derived via immunoSEQ multiplex PCR, lists solely in-frame clones and lacks some. Of more than 110,000 clones in the sample, about 86% are singletons; the top ten hold roughly 4%. Source material: peripheral blood. The receptors were sampled from a woman aged 40-49 years with acute or convalescent COVID-19. CDR3s include the opening cysteine and the closing phenylalanine or tryptophan. A D gene is named only where the DNA matches it firmly. Size is stated for part of the rows, as once, few or many counts, or as a class when the clone is expanded.

D | J | size | V | DNA | CDR3
- | TRBJ2-2 | - | TRBV5-1 | TGCGCCAGCAGCCTTCGGGGTAGTGCCGGGGAGCTGTTTTTT | CASSLRGSAGELFF
- | TRBJ1-2 | - | TRBV7-3 | TGTGCCAGCAGCTTAACCCTACAGGGTAGTGACGGCTACACCTTC | CASSLTLQGSDGYTF
- | TRBJ2-2 | - | TRBV7-8 | TGTGCCAGCAGTTACTTCGGACAAAACACCGGGGAGCTGTTTTTT | CASSYFGQNTGELFF
TRBD2 | TRBJ2-3 | - | TRBV3-1/TRBV3-2 | TGTGCCAGCAGCCCTTCGACTAGCGGGTGGGGCACAGATACGCAGTATTTT | CASSPSTSGWGTDTQYF
- | TRBJ2-3 | - | TRBV3-1/TRBV3-2 | TGTGCCAGCAGCCAAGGGCTGTCGCGGCCTACAGATACGCAGTATTTT | CASSQGLSRPTDTQYF
- | TRBJ1-3 | once | TRBV6-5 | TGTGCCAGCAGTCCTGACGGGAACTCTGGAAACACCATATATTTT | CASSPDGNSGNTIYF
- | TRBJ1-1 | - | TRBV13 | TGTGCCAGCAGCCGAGGGTACACTGAAGCTTTCTTT | CASSRGYTEAFF
TRBD2 | TRBJ2-3 | many | TRBV10-3 | TGTGCCATCAGTGAGCCGCGACTAGCCCGAGGCACAGATACGCAGTATTTT | CAISEPRLARGTDTQYF
- | TRBJ1-2 | - | TRBV20-1 | TGCAGTGCTAGCAGGGTAGGAGGCTACACCTTC | CSASRVGGYTF
TRBD1 | TRBJ2-5 | - | TRBV5-8 | TGTGCCAGCAGCCTGGGGGCTGGGACAGGCGAAGAGACCCAGTACTTC | CASSLGAGTGEETQYF
- | TRBJ1-5 | - | TRBV28 | TGTGCCAGCAGTTCCCAGCGTAAGCCCCAGCATTTT | CASSSQRKPQHF
- | TRBJ2-5 | - | TRBV7-2 | TGTGCCAGCAGCTCGGGGGTTGGTGTGGAGACCCAGTACTTC | CASSSGVGVETQYF
- | TRBJ2-1 | - | TRBV24-1 | TGTGCCACCAGTGAGACAGGACTTAGTTACAATGAGCAGTTCTTC | CATSETGLSYNEQFF
TRBD2 | TRBJ2-1 | - | TRBV7-2 | TGTGCCAGCAGCTTTAGCGGGGCCGGGGACGGTGAGCAGTTCTTC | CASSFSGAGDGEQFF
- | TRBJ1-2 | - | TRBV6-6 | TGTGCCAGCAGTTACGGGGGGGGAGGTGGCTACACCTTC | CASSYGGGGGYTF
TRBD1 | TRBJ1-2 | - | TRBV10-3 | TGTGCCATCAGTACGGACAGGGAGAGTGGCTACACCTTC | CAISTDRESGYTF
TRBD1 | TRBJ2-5 | - | TRBV25-1 | TGTGCCAGCAGAGGGGGCGGGGAGACCCAGTACTTC | CASRGGGETQYF